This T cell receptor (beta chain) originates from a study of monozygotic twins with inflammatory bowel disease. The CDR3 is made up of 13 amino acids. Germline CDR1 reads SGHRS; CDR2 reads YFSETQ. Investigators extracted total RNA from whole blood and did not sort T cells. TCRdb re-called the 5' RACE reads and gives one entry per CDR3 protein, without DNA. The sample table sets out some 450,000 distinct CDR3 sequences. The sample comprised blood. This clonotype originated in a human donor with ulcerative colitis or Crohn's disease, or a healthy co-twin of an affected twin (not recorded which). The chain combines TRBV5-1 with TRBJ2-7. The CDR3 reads CASSSGSGNEQYF.